The rows below give T cell receptor beta chains drawn from one sample of a study of blood T cell repertoires in COVID-19. Sequenced by immunoSEQ multiplex PCR; TCRdb stores in-frame clones only, minus some. The sample has tens of thousands of clones, 70% to 90% seen once. The specimen was peripheral blood. The receptor set was obtained from an elderly man with COVID-19, enrolled during active disease. Both conserved end residues are part of each CDR3. The D gene is left open where the match is weak. Rows give clone size only sometimes, using once, few, many, or a class for an expanded clone.

j_call clone_size d_call v_call cdr3_nt cdr3_aa
TRBJ2-2 once TRBD1 TRBV5-1 TGCGCCAGCAGCGACCGGACAGGGAACACCGGGGAGCTGTTTTTT CASSDRTGNTGELFF
TRBJ1-1 NA TRBD1 TRBV2 TGTGCCAGCGGCGACCGGGACAGGGGTGCGAACACTGAAGCTTTCTTT CASGDRDRGANTEAFF
TRBJ1-1 NA TRBD1 TRBV7-9 TGTGCCAGCATCTATGACAGGGGCCCTGAAGCTTTCTTT CASIYDRGPEAFF
TRBJ1-5 few TRBD1 TRBV4-1 TGCGCCAGCAGCCAAGATCAGACAGGGCATCAGCCCCAGCATTTT CASSQDQTGHQPQHF
TRBJ1-6 NA NA TRBV14 TGTGCCAGCAGCCAAGCGGGGGTTAATTCACCCCTCCACTTT CASSQAGVNSPLHF
TRBJ2-7 NA NA TRBV5-1 TGCGCCAGCAGCTTGGCCAAGGACACCGTCTCCTACGAGCAGTACTTC CASSLAKDTVSYEQYF
TRBJ1-2 NA TRBD1 TRBV10-3 TGTGCCATCGGGACAGGGTCAGTGAACTATGGCTACACCTTC CAIGTGSVNYGYTF
TRBJ1-1 NA NA TRBV4-1 TGCGCCAGCAGCCAAGTCCTGCAGGGAGGTACTGAAGCTTTCTTT CASSQVLQGGTEAFF
TRBJ2-5 NA NA TRBV5-6 TGTGCCAGCAGCCCAAGGGGTGGGTCCGTCGAGACCCAGTACTTC CASSPRGGSVETQYF
TRBJ2-5 NA TRBD2 TRBV30 TGTGCCTGGAGTCCCCCCCTAGCGGGGGCCAGTTGTCAAGAGACCCAGTACTTC CAWSPPLAGASCQETQYF
TRBJ2-5 NA TRBD1 TRBV29-1 TGCAGCGTTGTTGGGACAGGGCGAGAGACCCAGTACTTC CSVVGTGRETQYF
TRBJ1-6 NA TRBD1 TRBV7-2 TGTGCCAGCAGCTTAGACAGGGGGCAAGGTAATTCACCCCTCCACTTT CASSLDRGQGNSPLHF
TRBJ1-6 NA NA TRBV15 TGTGCCACCAGCAGAGAACCAGGGGCGGTCAATTCACCCCTCCACTTT CATSREPGAVNSPLHF
TRBJ2-1 NA TRBD1 TRBV11-3 TGTGCCAGCAGCTTAAGGCAGGGGGTCAATGAGCAGTTCTTC CASSLRQGVNEQFF
TRBJ2-1 NA TRBD2 TRBV24-1 TGTGCCACCAGTGATGCCCCACTAGCGGGGGGTAATGAGCAGTTCTTC CATSDAPLAGGNEQFF
TRBJ2-2 NA TRBD2 TRBV5-6 TGTGCCAGCAGCTTGAGATTGAGCGGGGGGTCGCCCCCCGGGGAGCTGTTTTTT CASSLRLSGGSPPGELFF
TRBJ2-7 NA NA TRBV3-1/TRBV3-2 TGTGCCAGCAGCCAAGATTGGGGGCGCGAGCAGTACTTC CASSQDWGREQYF
TRBJ2-7 NA TRBD2 TRBV7-2 TGTGCCAGCAGGGAGGGACTAGCGGGGGACTACGAGCAGTACTTC CASREGLAGDYEQYF
TRBJ2-3 NA NA TRBV6-1 TGTGCCAGCAGTGAAATGCCAACTAGCACAGATACGCAGTATTTT CASSEMPTSTDTQYF
TRBJ2-5 NA TRBD1 TRBV5-1 TGCGCCAGCAGCTTGGGGGGACAGGCGGAGACCCAGTACTTC CASSLGGQAETQYF
TRBJ1-1 NA NA TRBV7-2 TGTGCCAGCAGCTCGCAGGGAAACACTGAAGCTTTCTTT CASSSQGNTEAFF
TRBJ1-2 NA NA TRBV12-3/TRBV12-4 TGTGCCAGCAGTCCGCCAGGCACCTATGGCTACACCTTC CASSPPGTYGYTF
TRBJ2-1 NA TRBD2 TRBV7-9 TGTGCCAGCAGCTTAGGATCGAGTCGGGGGGGCCCCAATGAGCAGTTCTTC CASSLGSSRGGPNEQFF
TRBJ1-2 NA TRBD1 TRBV9 TGTGCCAGCAGCCCCGACAGGGCGAACTATGGCTACACCTTC CASSPDRANYGYTF
TRBJ2-7 NA TRBD2 TRBV3-1/TRBV3-2 TGTGCCAGCAGCCAAGACGCTGCTAGCGGTCGCGAGCAGTACTTC CASSQDAASGREQYF
TRBJ1-5 NA TRBD1 TRBV3-1/TRBV3-2 TGTGCCAGCAGCCGACAGGGATCCAATCAGCCCCAGCATTTT CASSRQGSNQPQHF
TRBJ2-7 NA NA TRBV25-1 TGTGCCAGCAGTCTAGACGGCGGCTCCTACGAGCAGTACTTC CASSLDGGSYEQYF
TRBJ2-1 NA TRBD2 TRBV29-1 TGCAGCGTTGTGGGAGGGGTGGGCTCCTACAATGAGCAGTTCTTC CSVVGGVGSYNEQFF
TRBJ1-5 NA NA TRBV27 TGTGCCAGCAGTATCACAGATAATCAGCCCCAGCATTTT CASSITDNQPQHF
TRBJ2-1 NA TRBD1 TRBV7-3 TGTGCCAGCAGACCGACAGGGCCCTCCTACAATGAGCAGTTCTTC CASRPTGPSYNEQFF
TRBJ1-3 once NA TRBV12-3/TRBV12-4 TGTGCCAGCAGTTTACACTCTGGAAACACCATATATTTT CASSLHSGNTIYF
TRBJ2-3 NA NA TRBV7-2 TGTGCCAGCAGACGTCGCGGAACGGGGACAGATACGCAGTATTTT CASRRRGTGTDTQYF
TRBJ1-5 NA NA TRBV6-2/TRBV6-3 TGTGCCAGCAGTTCTCGGAGGGCGCAGCCCCAGCATTTT CASSSRRAQPQHF
TRBJ2-7 once NA TRBV3-1/TRBV3-2 TGTGCCAGCAGCCAAGATATTACAGAATTCTACGAGCAGTACTTC CASSQDITEFYEQYF
TRBJ1-2 NA TRBD1 TRBV6-5 TGTGCCAGCAGTCCTTACGACAGGGGGAGAGGCTACACCTTC CASSPYDRGRGYTF
TRBJ2-7 NA TRBD1 TRBV6-5 TGTGCCAGCAGTAACCCCGGGACAGGGTTGCAGTACTTC CASSNPGTGLQYF
TRBJ2-3 NA NA TRBV9 TGTGCCAGCAGCGCCCGGGGGGCCCGCACAGATACGCAGTATTTT CASSARGARTDTQYF
TRBJ2-2 once TRBD1 TRBV7-3 TGTGCCAGCAGCTTAGGGCCCGGAAGGGGGCTCACCGGGGAGCTGTTTTTT CASSLGPGRGLTGELFF
TRBJ2-5 NA TRBD1 TRBV29-1 TGCAGCACTGAGACAGGGGAGACCCAGTACTTC CSTETGETQYF
TRBJ2-1 NA NA TRBV12-5 TGTGCTAGTGAACCCCGAGGGTACAATGAGCAGTTCTTC CASEPRGYNEQFF
TRBJ2-3 NA TRBD1 TRBV2 TGTGCCAGCAAAACAGGGGGCACAGATACGCAGTATTTT CASKTGGTDTQYF
TRBJ2-5 NA TRBD1 TRBV11-2 TGTGCCACAAACAGGGGGCTCGGGGAGACCCAGTACTTC CATNRGLGETQYF
TRBJ2-3 NA TRBD2 TRBV7-9 TGTGCCAGCAGCTTTAGCGGGGGGCGGCATACGCAGTATTTT CASSFSGGRHTQYF
TRBJ2-7 NA TRBD1 TRBV5-4 TGTGCCAGCAGCTTATCCGGGACAGCGACCTACGAGCAGTACTTC CASSLSGTATYEQYF
TRBJ2-1 NA NA TRBV18 TGTGCCAGCTCACCACCTGGGGCGGGGGCTATTTTGGAGCAGTTCTTC CASSPPGAGAILEQFF
TRBJ2-1 NA NA TRBV15 TGTGCCACCAGCAGAGATAGATTCGTCTACAATGAGCAGTTCTTC CATSRDRFVYNEQFF
TRBJ1-5 NA NA TRBV3-1/TRBV3-2 TGTGCCAGCAGCCAAGAAGCGGGCCTGCCCCAGCATTTT CASSQEAGLPQHF
TRBJ1-6 once NA TRBV28 TGTGCCAGCAGTTTAGCCAGTCATTCACCCCTCCACTTT CASSLASHSPLHF
TRBJ2-7 few NA TRBV7-8 TGTGCCAGCAGCTTACAGGGTAGGGGTGGGGACGAGCAGTACTTC CASSLQGRGGDEQYF
TRBJ1-2 NA NA TRBV5-6 TGTGCCAGCAGCCTCCAGGAAGGCTATGGCTACACCTTC CASSLQEGYGYTF